Presented here are 6 T cell receptor beta chains from one specimen sequenced in a study of CD8 T cells in ankylosing spondylitis. MiXCR was run by TCRdb on the 5' RACE reads, yielding one entry per CDR3 protein. The table has roughly 180,000 distinct CDR3 sequences, approximately 12% seen once. Sequences were obtained from blood, either unsorted or a sorted T cell fraction (not recorded which). The receptors stem from a female donor with ankylosing spondylitis or in good health (not recorded which).

This clonotype occurred many times. The J gene is TRBJ2-5, the V gene TRBV29-1, with D unresolved. Looked up from germline, CDR1 is SQVTM and CDR2 is ANQGSEA. Trimming pared 3 bases from V and 2 bases from J, leaving 7 bases between. CDR3 length: 12 residues. In nucleotides, the CDR3 is TGCAGCGTTGAGCTACCGCAAGAGACCCAGTACTTC. This encodes CSVELPQETQYF.

This clonotype was picked up a small number of times. The CDR3 DNA is TGTGCCAGCAGCTTACGACAGGGGGCTAACGAGCAGTACTTC. Protein product: CASSLRQGANEQYF. This rearrangement joins TRBV7-6 to TRBJ2-7; TRBD1 matches at 10 bases. The CDR3 is made up of 14 amino acids. Germline lookup yields CDR1 SGHVS and CDR2 FNYEAQ. Trimming at V came to 2 bases and at J to 5 bases, leaving 3 bases not matched to a gene.

In this sample, this clonotype turned up many times. The rearrangement links TRBV11-2 to TRBJ2-3; a weak D match, TRBD1 (5 bases). This CDR3 is 19 amino acids long. Germline V CDR1 and CDR2: SGHAT, FQNNGV. Trimming stripped 10 bases from V and 4 bases from J, with 33 bases between. CDR3 loop: CATPQGPPLPTDTADTQYF. The CDR3 DNA is TGTGCCACCCCCCAAGGGCCCCCCCTCCCGACAGACACCGCAGATACGCAGTATTTT.

Ten or more counts support this clonotype. CDR3 coding DNA: TGTGCCAGCAGCTTAACAGCGGCGAACACCGGGGAGCTGTTTTTT. It codes for CASSLTAANTGELFF. V usage is TRBV7-8 and J usage is TRBJ2-2; D is perhaps TRBD2 (5 bases). The CDR3 has 15 residues. V lost 2 bases, J lost 0 bases, and 7 bases lay in between. Germline loops: CDR1 SGHVS, CDR2 FQNEAQ.

Worth noting for this clonotype: Since a much larger clone is just one base distant, this may be a read error. J is TRBJ1-1 and V is TRBV28, with TRBD1 as a possible D gene (5 bases). Per the germline V gene, CDR1 is MDHEN and CDR2 is SYDVKM. This CDR3 is built from 13 residues. The CDR3 DNA reads as TGTGCCAGCAGTTCCCGGGGCCTGGCCGAAGCTTACTTT. Amino acid sequence: CASSSRGLAEAYF.

This clonotype has a count of ten or more. V usage is TRBV7-2 and J usage is TRBJ2-7, with D uncertain. The CDR3 has 12 amino acids. The V and J ends lost 5 bases and 3 bases respectively, with 8 bases between them. CDR1 and CDR2 (germline): SGHTA, FQGNSA. The CDR3 is CASSRTDYEQYF. CDR3 DNA sequence: TGTGCCAGCAGCCGGACGGACTACGAGCAGTACTTC.